A selection of T cell receptor beta chains follows, all from one sample in a study of T-cell reconstitution after alpha-beta-depleted transplantation in children. TCRdb reanalysed the PCR reads using MiXCR and keeps one entry per CDR3 protein. The table has some 200,000 distinct CDR3 sequences, about 6.8% seen once. Specimen: PBMCs from the stem cell graft donor, collected from the stem cell graft. The receptors were sampled from a human donor who donated a stem cell graft to a child with Wiskott-Aldrich syndrome. The CDR3 runs from the conserved cysteine through the conserved F or W. The D gene is left open where the match is weak. Rows may omit the clone size; those that give it use once, few, many or a size class.

CDR3nt: TGTGCCAGCAGCCCAATGCTAGCGGGGGGGAACAATGAGCAGTTCTTC
CDR3aa: CASSPMLAGGNNEQFF
d_gene: TRBD2
abundance: many
v_gene: TRBV12-3/TRBV12-4
j_gene: TRBJ2-1

CDR3nt: TGCGCCAGCAGATCCCTAGGGGTCAGAGAGACCCAGTACTTC
CDR3aa: CASRSLGVRETQYF
d_gene: .
abundance: .
v_gene: TRBV5-1
j_gene: TRBJ2-5

CDR3nt: TGTGCCAGCAGTTTAGTAGGTGTACAGGGATACATGAACACTGAAGCTTTCTTT
CDR3aa: CASSLVGVQGYMNTEAFF
d_gene: .
abundance: many
v_gene: TRBV12-3/TRBV12-4
j_gene: TRBJ1-1

CDR3nt: TGCAGCGTTGGAGCGAATCCCTACAATGAGCAGTTCTTC
CDR3aa: CSVGANPYNEQFF
d_gene: .
abundance: few
v_gene: TRBV29-1
j_gene: TRBJ2-1

CDR3nt: TGTACCATCAGACTTCCGGGACTAGCAACAAATGAGCAGTTCTTC
CDR3aa: CTIRLPGLATNEQFF
d_gene: TRBD2
abundance: .
v_gene: TRBV6-4
j_gene: TRBJ2-1

CDR3nt: TGTGCCATCAGTGAGTCGGAGGGGACGGGGGAGACCCAGTACTTC
CDR3aa: CAISESEGTGETQYF
d_gene: .
abundance: many
v_gene: TRBV10-3
j_gene: TRBJ2-5

CDR3nt: TGCAGTGCTAGAGATAGCGGGGGGGCGGTAGGAAATGAGCAGTTCTTC
CDR3aa: CSARDSGGAVGNEQFF
d_gene: TRBD2
abundance: many
v_gene: TRBV20-1
j_gene: TRBJ2-1

CDR3nt: TGCGCCAGCAGCTTCCGGGACAATCAAGAGCAGTTCTTC
CDR3aa: CASSFRDNQEQFF
d_gene: .
abundance: many
v_gene: TRBV5-1
j_gene: TRBJ2-1

CDR3nt: TGTGCCAGCAGTTTAGTCCGGGCCGCCGACTATGGCTACACCTTC
CDR3aa: CASSLVRAADYGYTF
d_gene: .
abundance: many
v_gene: TRBV12-3/TRBV12-4
j_gene: TRBJ1-2

CDR3nt: TGTGCCAGCACCCATCCGAGGACAGGGGAGAACACCGGGGAGCTGTTTTTT
CDR3aa: CASTHPRTGENTGELFF
d_gene: TRBD1
abundance: many
v_gene: TRBV7-2
j_gene: TRBJ2-2

CDR3nt: TGTGCCATCAGTGAGTGGGTCGAGACCCAGTACTTC
CDR3aa: CAISEWVETQYF
d_gene: .
abundance: many
v_gene: TRBV10-3
j_gene: TRBJ2-5

CDR3nt: TGCGCCAGCAGCCAAGCACCCACGGCGGGGAGCGAAAAACTGTTTTTT
CDR3aa: CASSQAPTAGSEKLFF
d_gene: .
abundance: many
v_gene: TRBV4-1
j_gene: TRBJ1-4

CDR3nt: TGTGCCAGCAGCTTGGACAGGGACCATGGCTACACCTTC
CDR3aa: CASSLDRDHGYTF
d_gene: TRBD1
abundance: many
v_gene: TRBV11-3
j_gene: TRBJ1-2

CDR3nt: TGTGCCAGCAGTCGGATGCTCCGCCCAGATACGCAGTATTTT
CDR3aa: CASSRMLRPDTQYF
d_gene: .
abundance: many
v_gene: TRBV25-1
j_gene: TRBJ2-3

CDR3nt: TGTGCCAGCAGCCCATCCGGGGCCGGCAATCAGCCCCAGCATTTT
CDR3aa: CASSPSGAGNQPQHF
d_gene: .
abundance: many
v_gene: TRBV7-9
j_gene: TRBJ1-5

CDR3nt: TGTGCCAGCTCACCACTGAGCGGGGGGCGCACAGATACGCAGTATTTT
CDR3aa: CASSPLSGGRTDTQYF
d_gene: TRBD2
abundance: many
v_gene: TRBV18
j_gene: TRBJ2-3

CDR3nt: TGTGCCAGCAGTTTAGAGAATGTCGGGACCGGGGAGCTGTTTTTT
CDR3aa: CASSLENVGTGELFF
d_gene: .
abundance: many
v_gene: TRBV12-3/TRBV12-4
j_gene: TRBJ2-2

CDR3nt: TGTGCCAGTTCCCGACAGGGGGGAACTTCTGGGGCCAACGTCCTGACTTTC
CDR3aa: CASSRQGGTSGANVLTF
d_gene: TRBD1
abundance: many
v_gene: TRBV27
j_gene: TRBJ2-6